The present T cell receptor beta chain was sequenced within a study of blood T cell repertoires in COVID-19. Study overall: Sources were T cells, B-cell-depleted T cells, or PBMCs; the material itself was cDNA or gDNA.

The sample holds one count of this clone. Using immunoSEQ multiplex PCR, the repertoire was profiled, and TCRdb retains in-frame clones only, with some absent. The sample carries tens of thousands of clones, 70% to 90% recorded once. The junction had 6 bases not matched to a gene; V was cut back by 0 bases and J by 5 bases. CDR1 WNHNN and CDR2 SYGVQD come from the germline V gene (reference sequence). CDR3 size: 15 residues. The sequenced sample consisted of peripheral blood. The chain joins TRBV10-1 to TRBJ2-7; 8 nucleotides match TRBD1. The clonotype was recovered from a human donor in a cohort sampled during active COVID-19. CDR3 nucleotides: TGCGCCAGCAGTGAGTCTCGGACAGGGATGGACGAGCAGTACTTC. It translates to CASSESRTGMDEQYF.